This T cell receptor beta chain originates from a study of T-cell memory formation after mild COVID-19. The wider study: TCR clusters mostly belonged to single donors. Study-level points and caveats: The CD4+ clones that contracted clustered mainly within CM and EM, and the CD8+ clones concentrated in EMRA.

TCRdb passed the 5' RACE reads through MiXCR, listing each CDR3 protein once. Of 450,000 to 650,000 distinct CDR3 sequences detected, around 21% appear once; the ten largest clones hold around 13%. The CDR3 runs to 15 residues. From germline, CDR1 is SGHTA and CDR2 FQGTGA. The J segment lost 5 bases and the V segment lost 4 bases, leaving 3 bases of the junction unmatched. Concerning this clonotype: Its target is not known.

The TCR comes from an adult woman who had mild COVID-19 (a few samples of this study predate the infection). Cell type and time point are not known. The specimen sequenced was PBMCs or a T cell subset sorted from them (not recorded which). This chain connects TRBV7-3 to TRBJ1-6; 9 nucleotides agree with TRBD1. This CDR3 reads CASSSRTGDNSPLHF. The CDR3 DNA reads TGTGCCAGCAGCTCCCGGACAGGGGATAATTCACCCCTCCACTTT.